Following are 14 T cell receptor beta chains from one sample sequenced in a study of T-cell memory formation after mild COVID-19. In TCRdb, the 5' RACE reads were re-called with MiXCR into one record per CDR3 protein. The sample carries almost 250,000 distinct CDR3 sequences, less than 20% recorded once. The material sequenced was PBMCs or a T cell subset sorted from them (not recorded which). The origin of the receptors is an adult woman who had mild COVID-19 (a few samples of this study predate the infection). Cell type and time point are not known.

This chain uses TRBV12-3 or TRBV12-4 with TRBJ1-6; 12 bases match TRBD1. The CDR3 runs to 16 residues. J gave up 7 bases and V 5 bases, and 6 bases lay outside the gene matches. This chain's CDR3 is CASSRDRGPQNSPLHF. As DNA, the CDR3 is TGTGCCAGCAGTAGGGACAGGGGGCCCCAGAATTCACCCCTCCACTTT.

A few counts support this clonotype. The rearrangement joins TRBV28 to TRBJ1-2, with a tentative D call TRBD1 (6 bases). V was pared by 3 bases and J by 1 base, with 9 bases between. Germline V gene data show CDR1 as MDHEN and CDR2 as SYDVKM. The CDR3 length is 14 residues. The CDR3 here is CASSFGGHNYGYTF. CDR3 nucleotide sequence: TGTGCCAGCAGTTTCGGGGGGCATAACTATGGCTACACCTTC.

This clonotype was seen only a few times. The chain links TRBV10-3 to TRBJ2-7; D is possibly TRBD2 (6 bases). Per the germline V gene, CDR1 is ENHRY and CDR2 is SYGVKD. The CDR3 has 13 residues. V dropped 3 bases and J dropped 1 base, with 7 bases sitting between them. DNA of the CDR3: TGTGCCATCAGTGATGGACTATCCTACGAGCAGTACTTC. Its translation is CAISDGLSYEQYF.

V and J are TRBV20-1 and TRBJ1-1; D is possibly TRBD1 (5 bases). The CDR3 is 13 amino acids. The ends were cut back, 6 bases at V and 7 bases at J, with 18 bases in the middle. Looked up from germline, CDR1 is DFQATT and CDR2 is SNEGSKA (reference sequence). The CDR3 region has the DNA TGCAGTGCAACCCCGACAGACGAATTTGAAGCTTTCTTT. This sequence encodes CSATPTDEFEAFF.

A few counts support this clonotype. The chain links TRBV9 to TRBJ1-2, with 9 nucleotides matching TRBD1. This CDR3 is 15 amino acids long. V trimming: 0 bases; J trimming: 8 bases; junction bases outside the gene matches: 8. Germline CDR1 reads SGDLS; CDR2 reads YYNGEE. The CDR3 DNA reads as TGTGCCAGCAGCGTAGACCCCGACAGGGGGGAAGGCTACACCTTC. This codes for CASSVDPDRGEGYTF.

This clonotype came up a few times. The rearrangement links TRBV3-1 to TRBJ2-1; D unclear. Germline CDR1 and CDR2: LGHDT and YNNKEL (reference sequence). CDR3 length: 13 residues. V lost 4 bases, J lost 8 bases, and 12 bases lay in between. This CDR3 is CASSPRQADEQFF. The CDR3 DNA sequence: TGTGCCAGCAGCCCCCGACAAGCCGATGAGCAGTTCTTC.

The chain recombines TRBV12-3 or TRBV12-4 with TRBJ1-4; no clear D. With 4 bases removed from V and 8 bases from J, the gap between germline ends came to 14 bases. The CDR3 is 14 residues long. In DNA, the CDR3 is TGTGCCAGCAGTTACCCGGGGAGGGTAGAAAAACTGTTTTTT. This encodes CASSYPGRVEKLFF.

V is TRBV5-1 and J is TRBJ1-2; 7 nucleotides match TRBD1. Per the germline V gene, CDR1 is SGHRS and CDR2 is YFSETQ. The V segment lost 3 bases and the J segment 4 bases; nucleotides outside the gene matches: 6. There are 14 residues in the CDR3. This chain's CDR3 is CASSWGDRAYGYTF. The CDR3 coding sequence is TGCGCCAGCAGCTGGGGGGACAGAGCCTATGGCTACACCTTC.

The chain uses TRBV18 and TRBJ2-1; 14 bases fit TRBD2. The CDR3 is 16 residues long. The germline V gene has CDR1 KGHSH and CDR2 LQKENI. With 2 bases clipped from V and 7 bases from J, the junction kept 4 bases outside the gene matches. The CDR3 coding sequence is TGTGCCAGCTCACCAATGGGGACTAGCGGGAGAAATGAGCAGTTCTTC. This translates into CASSPMGTSGRNEQFF.

This clonotype has only a few counts. The V call is TRBV6-5, the J call TRBJ1-6; the D is unclear. V lost 0 bases and J 6 bases, leaving 9 bases between the germline ends. The germline V gene has CDR1 MNHEY and CDR2 SVGAGI. The CDR3 length is 15 residues. CDR3 in DNA: TGTGCCAGCAGTTACTCAGGGTTCGGTAATTCACCCCTCCACTTT. It translates to CASSYSGFGNSPLHF.

In this sample, this clonotype turned up a few times. The V and J genes are TRBV5-1 and TRBJ1-2; D is possibly TRBD1 (5 bases). The germline CDR1 and CDR2 sequences are SGHRS and YFSETQ. Trimming cost V 4 bases and J 3 bases, with 10 bases left between them. This CDR3 has 13 residues. The CDR3 loop reads CASSPGHDYGYTF. CDR3 DNA: TGCGCCAGCAGCCCCGGACATGACTATGGCTACACCTTC.

Only a few counts were recorded for this clonotype. V gene TRBV6-5 combines with J gene TRBJ2-1, with TRBD2 matching 7 bases. Germline CDR1 is MNHEY and CDR2 is SVGAGI. J was trimmed by 0 bases and V by 6 bases; bases with no gene match: 5. The CDR3 has 15 residues. The CDR3 coding sequence is TGTGCCAGCAGGCCAACTAGCGCCTCCTACAATGAGCAGTTCTTC. It is translated as CASRPTSASYNEQFF.

This clonotype was observed a few times. This chain uses TRBV6-5 with TRBJ1-2, with 10 bases matching TRBD1. The CDR3 is made up of 16 amino acids. The germline CDR1 and CDR2 sequences are MNHEY and SVGAGI. Unmatched junction bases numbered 10, after V lost 7 bases and J lost 2 bases. The CDR3 nucleotides are TGTGCCAGCATCCCAGCCGGGACAGGGGTCAACTATGGCTACACCTTC. Amino acids: CASIPAGTGVNYGYTF.

This clonotype was picked up a small number of times. The chain recombines TRBV6-6 with TRBJ2-2; 14 positions agree with TRBD2. The CDR3 spans 19 residues. The germline V gene has CDR1 MNHNY and CDR2 SVGAGI (reference sequence). With V trimmed by 1 base and J by 2 bases, 6 bases remained unmatched. The DNA for the CDR3 is TGTGCCAGCAGTTACTTTCGGACTAGCGGGGGGACAAACACCGGGGAGCTGTTTTTT. It specifies CASSYFRTSGGTNTGELFF.